This TCR beta chain is from a study of Ad26.COV2.S vaccination and SARS-CoV-2 variants (dated by TCRdb to 2020 to 2023). Regarding the research as a whole: Donors in the vaccine arm were drawn from COV1001, a phase I-IIa trial of Ad26.COV2.S in healthy adults that was multicentre, randomized, double-blind and placebo-controlled. Ad26.COV2.S was given intramuscularly at 5x10^10 or 1x10^11 viral particles, as a single shot or as two shots 56 days apart. TCRbeta repertoire sequencing was used to assess the specificity and breadth of SARS-CoV-2-reactive T cell receptors after Ad26.COV2.S vaccination. A total of around 32 samples were included in the TCR-sequenced set, comprising roughly 19 Ad26.COV2.S vaccine recipients, 5 placebo recipients and 8 SARS-CoV-2 convalescent individuals. Trial participants were randomized into five groups of five, in which low-dose or high-dose Ad26.COV2.S was given once or twice, or placebo was given on both occasions. Investigators did not know the trial group allocation while performing experiments and assessing outcomes.

Summary of the overall study and its limitations: The study was not powered for comparison of responses between vaccine doses or regimens. Higher spike-specific TCR breadth was observed in Ad26.COV2.S recipients than in placebo recipients (P = 0.0014). Comparable non-spike TCR breadth was observed between vaccine and placebo recipients, consistent with only spike being contained in the vaccine. It was noted by the authors that total T cell responses may have been underestimated by the TCR breadth and depth analyses. After vaccination, spike-specific CD8+ and CD4+ T cell responses were reported to show substantial breadth.

CDR1 SGHVS and CDR2 FQNEAQ are derived from the germline V gene. V loses 8 bases, J loses 9 bases, and the germline ends lie 20 bases apart. From cysteine to phenylalanine, the CDR3 is 14 amino acids long. Here the CDR3 DNA is all that survives: 42 bases in frame from base 1. Concerning this clone: The clone's antigen remains unknown. Base qualities are not provided; no much larger clone lies one nucleotide away.

The immunoSEQ Assay was used to sequence TCRbeta CDR3 regions. After extraction, genomic DNA underwent amplification by bias-controlled multiplex PCR, followed by high-throughput sequencing. In the source study's methods: To quantify the absolute abundance of every unique TCRbeta CDR3 region, sequences were collapsed and filtered. T cell fraction was estimated by normalizing TCRbeta template counts to usable DNA, which was measured by amplifying reference genes present in all nucleated cells. Repertoire TCRs were annotated as SARS-CoV-2-specific when V gene, CDR3 amino acid sequence and J gene were exactly matched to a known reactive TCR set. The reference SARS-CoV-2 TCR set was derived from MIRA and filtered for enrichment in COVID-19-positive ImmuneCODE repertoires, a step that removed public or cross-reactive TCRs. Based on the MIRA antigens, annotated TCRs were further analysed at the level of specific ORF or position within ORF. Breadth was defined as annotated unique rearrangements over total unique productive rearrangements; depth was the summed frequency of those rearrangements. Group comparisons of TCR breadth used two-sided Wilcoxon rank-sum tests. TCRdb obtained this table from immuneACCESS and retained in-frame rearrangements with V and J assigned. These tables miss some clones; where compared with another copy, unresolved V genes account for less than half of the shortfall, and the remainder is unexplained. The DNA was the basis for D and trimming; V, J and clone size are from that table. Counted in this sample were about 380,000 clones; roughly four fifths of them appeared once. About 8% of the sample lies in the top ten.

The treatment or condition label for this specimen denotes: 15 to 20 received Ad26.COV2.S at low or high dose, single or two shots; roughly five received placebo; per-sample allocation not given. For vaccine and placebo recipients, the sequenced repertoires came from samples collected on day 63 after the first injection. Between 29 July and 7 August 2020, Cohort 1b enrolled fewer than 30 adults aged 18-55 years at one site in Boston, USA. Ad26.COV2.S was a replication-incompetent adenovirus type 26 vector expressing a prefusion-stabilized SARS-CoV-2 spike protein from the original Wuhan strain. The chain uses TRBV7-8 and TRBJ1-5; no D gene is confidently identified. The sequence derives from a person aged 18-60 years who received the Ad26.COV2.S COVID-19 vaccine or a placebo. The sample was peripheral blood, taken in a trial of Ad26.COV2.S vaccine versus placebo. The nucleotide sequence reads as follows: TGTGCCAGCGGTAGGGAATCGCCTATAATGCCCCAGCATTTT. The translation is CASGRESPIMPQHF.